This T cell receptor beta chain originates from a study of shared clonotypes between healthy human individuals. The split of CD4+ cells yielded CD45RA+ naive and CD45RA-negative memory subsets. The method was immunoSEQ multiplex PCR; TCRdb's version includes in-frame clones alone and lacks a portion of them. This sample carries about 2.3 million clones, roughly 93% of them seen once, and the ten largest clones take roughly 0.36%. The CDR3 extends over 16 amino acids. The V and J ends lost 4 bases and 1 base respectively, with 11 bases between them. Looked up from germline, CDR1 is MDHEN and CDR2 is SYDVKM.

This chain connects TRBV28 to TRBJ2-6; D gene unclear. Sample: naive CD4+ T cells from PBMCs. Subset described: CD45RA+ positively selected. This receptor was obtained from a man between 18 and 29 years old in good health. Some clones in this sample may be carry-over from other donors' samples. The CDR3 bases are TGTGCCAGCAGTTCCGTGCAAACATCTGGGGCCAACGTCCTGACTTTC. As protein: CASSSVQTSGANVLTF.